The T cell receptor beta chain described here comes from a study of control samples from healthy donors and cancer patients. With V trimmed by 6 bases and J by 0 bases, 10 bases remained unmatched. CDR1 and CDR2 from the germline V gene are KGHSH and LQKENI. The CDR3 extends over 17 amino acids. Libraries were prepared by immunoSEQ multiplex PCR; TCRdb keeps only in-frame clonotypes and omits some of them. The sample lists some 150,000 clones; just under 95% were seen once. The sequence derives from an older woman in good health. The source material was blood. This chain joins TRBV18 and TRBJ1-5, with 8 bases fitting TRBD1. In DNA, the CDR3 is TGTGCCAGCTCGTCCGGGACAGGATCCTATAGCAATCAGCCCCAGCATTTT. It specifies CASSSGTGSYSNQPQHF.